The 21 T cell receptor beta chains reported below all come from one sample, sequenced in a study of tumor-infiltrating lymphocytes in primary liver carcinoma. Germline DNA was extracted alongside blood RNA, which was obtained from unsorted whole blood. TCR beta cDNA came from roughly 450 ng total RNA, primed with a constant-region primer. Three rounds of nested multiplex PCR with slightly modified ARM-PCR produced TCR beta libraries. The first two PCR rounds used TRBV1-TRBV30 forward primers with a C-beta reverse primer, roughly 10 cycles each. TCRdb redid the calling of the multiplex PCR reads with MiXCR, one entry per CDR3 protein. The data show approximately 310,000 distinct CDR3 sequences, 50% to 70% seen once. The sequencing input was peripheral blood. The source is a man aged 40-55 years with primary liver carcinoma and hepatitis B virus infection.

Notes on this clonotype: One end of the junction fails to match germline, which may point to a read error. The chain links TRBV29-1 to TRBJ2-5; 10 nucleotides line up with TRBD2. Germline V gene data show CDR1 as SQVTM and CDR2 as ANQGSEA. This CDR3 has 13 amino acids. CDR3 DNA: TGTAGCGCCCGGACTAGCGGACCCATGGCCCAATACTTC. It encodes CSARTSGPMAQYF.

On this clonotype itself: At one end the junction does not follow the germline gene, possibly because of a read error. The chain combines TRBV4-3 with TRBJ2-5; D uncertain. This CDR3 region has 15 residues. CDR1 LGHNA and CDR2 YSLEER come from the germline V gene. This CDR3 reads CASSQAMGYQGTQYF. The CDR3 coding sequence is TGCGCCAGCAGCCAAGCTATGGGCTACCAAGGGACCCAGTACTTC.

At least ten counts were recorded for this clonotype. The chain has TRBV6-5 and TRBJ2-1, with a weak D call TRBD2 (5 bases). This CDR3 comprises 15 residues. CDR1 is MNHEY and CDR2 is SVGAGI in the germline V gene. The ends were cut back, 6 bases at V and 4 bases at J, with 16 bases in the middle. As DNA, the CDR3 is TGTGCCAGCAGCCCAAGCGGAACCTTATACAATGAGCAGTTCTTC. It yields the protein CASSPSGTLYNEQFF.

The chain links TRBV4-1 to TRBJ1-3; D remains ambiguous. V shed 0 bases and J shed 0 bases, with 15 bases lying between them. The CDR3 loop spans 18 amino acids. Germline V CDR1 and CDR2: MGHRA, YSYEKL. CDR3 nucleotides: TGCGCCAGCAGCCAAGATTTAATACAAGCCTCCTCTGGAAACACCATATATTTT. It yields the protein CASSQDLIQASSGNTIYF.

Worth noting for this clonotype: A read error is possible here, since a much larger clone lies one base away. The rearrangement links TRBV6-5 to TRBJ2-1; D tentatively reads TRBD1 or TRBD2 (5 bases each). The V and J ends lost 4 bases and 6 bases respectively, with 16 bases between them. Germline CDR1 reads MNHEY; CDR2 reads SVGAGI. The CDR3 length is 15 residues. As DNA, the CDR3 is TGTGCCAGCAGTTTCCGGGACCCCAGGGTCAATGAGCAGTTCTTC. Translation gives CASSFRDPRVNEQFF.

Only a few counts were recorded for this clonotype. The J gene is TRBJ1-6, the V gene TRBV5-4, with D unclear. Between the trimmed V and J ends, which lost 1 base and 9 bases, there was a span of 14 bases. Germline values: CDR1 SGHNT, CDR2 YYREEE (reference sequence). CDR3 length: 15 amino acids. The CDR3 DNA reads as TGTGCCAGCAGCTTGCCCACTTCTCCAGGTTCACCCCTCCACTTT. Its protein product is CASSLPTSPGSPLHF.

This clonotype appeared a single time. One base away lies a much larger clone, so this may be a sequencing read error. This chain uses TRBV29-1 with TRBJ2-1, with TRBD2 identical over 10 bases. The germline CDR1 and CDR2 sequences are SQVTM and ANQGSEA. The CDR3 consists of 17 residues. CDR3 amino acids: CSVEVGPAGGVYNEQSF. CDR3 DNA sequence: TGCAGCGTTGAAGTTGGGCCAGCGGGAGGGGTCTACAATGAGCAGTCCTTC.

The chain has TRBV7-9 and TRBJ2-5; no clear D. Deletions cut 0 bases from V and 2 bases from J, with 10 bases between. CDR3 length: 15 amino acids. CDR1 is SEHNR, CDR2 FQNEAQ, per germline (reference sequence). The CDR3 loop reads CASSLAIQPQETQYF. The CDR3 bases are TGTGCCAGCAGCTTAGCGATTCAGCCACAAGAGACCCAGTACTTC.

This clonotype appeared a single time. This sequence joins TRBV12-3 or TRBV12-4 and TRBJ2-3; TRBD2 matches 10 bases. The CDR3 consists of 15 residues. The junction had 7 bases not matched to a gene; V was cut back by 7 bases and J by 3 bases. The CDR3 is CASNSSGRATDTQYF. The CDR3 DNA sequence: TGTGCCAGCAACTCTAGCGGGAGAGCAACAGATACGCAGTATTTT.

This clonotype was observed a handful of times. The J gene is TRBJ2-7, the V gene TRBV5-5; the D gene is possibly TRBD2 (6 bases). Trimming pared 3 bases from V and 2 bases from J, leaving 9 bases between. Germline-derived CDR1 and CDR2 are SGHKS and YYEKEE (reference sequence). The CDR3 length is 13 residues. CDR3: CASSSGLTYEQYF. CDR3 nucleotide sequence: TGTGCCAGCAGCTCGGGACTTACCTACGAGCAGTACTTC. Filled out from reference TRBV5-5 and TRBJ2-7, the complete variable domain reads DAGVTQSPTHLIKTRGQQVTLRCSPISGHKSVSWYQQVLGQGPQFIFQYYEKEERGRGNFPDRFSARQFPNYSSELNVNALLLGDSALYLCASSSGLTYEQYFGPGTRLTVT.

This clonotype was observed many times. The chain uses TRBV5-1 and TRBJ2-2; D is ambiguous. Germline V gene lookup returns CDR1 SGHRS and CDR2 YFSETQ. V shed 4 bases and J shed 11 bases, with 9 bases lying between them. The CDR3 extends over 11 amino acids. The chain's CDR3 is CASSGEGELFF. The CDR3 DNA reads TGCGCCAGCAGCGGGGAAGGAGAGCTGTTTTTT.

On this clonotype itself: This may come from a read error, since a much larger clone is one base off. The chain is built from TRBV10-2 and TRBJ2-1; D gene unclear. The germline CDR1 and CDR2 sequences are WSHSY and SAAADI. The CDR3 covers 13 residues. The CDR3 DNA is TGCGCCAGCGGTGAGAACAGCCTCAATGAGCAGTTCTTC. Translating it yields CASGENSLNEQFF.

Many counts were recorded for this clonotype. V usage is TRBV11-2 and J usage is TRBJ2-7, with D unclear. The CDR3 loop spans 13 amino acids. The ends were cut back, 1 base at V and 7 bases at J, with 11 bases in the middle. Germline CDR1 and CDR2: SGHAT and FQNNGV. The DNA of the CDR3 is TGTGCCAGCAGCTTAGGGGCCCGCTGGGAGCAGTACTTC. It codes for CASSLGARWEQYF. Filled out from reference TRBV11-2 and TRBJ2-7, the complete variable domain reads EAGVAQSPRYKIIEKRQSVAFWCNPISGHATLYWYQQILGQGPKLLIQFQNNGVVDDSQLPKDRFSAERLKGVDSTLKIQPAKLEDSAVYLCASSLGARWEQYFGPGTRLTVT.

As concerns this clonotype: The germline gene is not matched at one end of the junction; a read error may be the cause. V gene TRBV5-1 combines with J gene TRBJ2-1, with D possibly matching TRBD2 (6 bases). CDR1 and CDR2 (germline): SGHRS, YFSETQ. CDR3 length: 14 residues. In DNA, the CDR3 is TGCGCCAGCAGCTTGTACGGGAGCAGGAATGAGCAGCTCTTC. It codes for CASSLYGSRNEQLF.

Turning to this clonotype: A much more abundant neighbour one base away suggests this may be a read error. The chain uses TRBV12-3 or TRBV12-4 and TRBJ1-4; D remains unclear. V was shortened by 3 bases and J by 9 bases, with 11 bases between the two germline ends. The length of the CDR3 is 13 residues. In DNA, the CDR3 is TGTGCCAGCAGTTTGGGATTTCGTAAAAAACTGTTTTTT. Residues: CASSLGFRKKLFF.

Notes on this clonotype: An end of the junction differs from the germline gene, which may be a read error. The chain carries TRBV11-1 and TRBJ2-1, with 9 bases aligning to TRBD1. Germline-derived CDR1 and CDR2 are SGHAT and FQDESV (reference sequence). The CDR3 consists of 17 residues. DNA of the CDR3: TGTGCTAGCAGCAAACATGAAGGGACAGGGTGGGTCATTGAGCAGTTCTTC. It specifies CASSKHEGTGWVIEQFF.

This clonotype has only a few counts. This chain connects TRBV5-6 to TRBJ1-5; D unclear. V lost 2 bases and J lost 5, with 14 bases in between. The CDR3 has 15 amino acids. Germline-derived CDR1 and CDR2 are SGHDT and YYEEEE. The CDR3 spells CASSFAGPGDQPQHF. Here the CDR3 DNA reads TGTGCCAGCAGCTTTGCGGGTCCTGGTGATCAGCCCCAGCATTTT.

This clonotype was recorded only once. The chain combines TRBV5-1 with TRBJ2-7; D not resolved. Germline-derived CDR1 and CDR2 are SGHRS and YFSETQ. CDR3 length: 11 amino acids. V was shortened by 0 bases and J by 9 bases, with 7 bases between the two germline ends. CDR3 sequence: CASSLGSRQYF. The CDR3 DNA is TGCGCCAGCAGCTTGGGGAGCCGGCAGTACTTC.

On this clonotype itself: A clone one base away is much larger, so this may be a read error. This rearrangement joins TRBV10-3 to TRBJ2-7; D is tentatively TRBD1 or TRBD2 (6 bases each). The V end lost 9 bases, the J end lost 2 bases, and 14 bases lay between the germline ends. The CDR3 consists of 13 residues. Germline CDR1 is ENHRY and CDR2 is SYGVKD. CDR3 nucleotides: TGTGCCATTCGGGGGCTGGGGGCCTACGAGCAGTACTTC. It codes for CAIRGLGAYEQYF.

In regard to this clonotype: The germline gene is not matched at one end of the junction; a read error may be the cause. The chain employs TRBV5-1 and TRBJ2-4; TRBD2 might be the D (6 bases). CDR3 length: 18 amino acids. Germline values: CDR1 SGHRS, CDR2 YFSETQ. The CDR3 bases are TGCGCCAACAGCTTGGCAATAGTGGGAGGATTAGGGGAAAACATTCAGTACTTC. It translates to CANSLAIVGGLGENIQYF.

Concerning this clonotype: A much larger clone differs by one base, so this may be a read error. The V gene is TRBV11-2, the J gene TRBJ2-3, with TRBD1 matching 9 bases. Germline V lookup: CDR1 SGHAT, CDR2 FQNNGV. This CDR3 has 14 residues. The CDR3 DNA sequence: TGTACCAGCAGCCTCGGGACAGGGAAGGATACGCAGTATTTT. As protein: CTSSLGTGKDTQYF.